What follows describes a single T cell receptor (beta chain). This clone's antigen is unknown. Per-base quality was not reported, and no clone a single base away is much larger than it. In the germline V gene, CDR1 corresponds to ENHRY and CDR2 to SYGVKD. A distance of 12 bases separates the germline ends of V and J, which lose 0 bases and 7 bases respectively. The CDR3 numbers 14 residues from cysteine through phenylalanine. Of all the DNA, just the CDR3 is kept, 42 bases in frame from base 1. The method was the immunoSEQ multiplex PCR assay. For the multiplex PCR, a mixture combining 60 forward primers for TCR Vbeta segments and 13 reverse primers for TCR Jbeta segments was used. A multiplex PCR assay on genomic DNA amplified the CDR3 region of rearranged TCR beta genes. On the Illumina HiSeq System, the amplified TCR beta libraries were sequenced as 87-base-pair reads. In the authors' own workflow: In a later analysis, some 80 million unique TCR beta chains were counted across the 666 repertoires, and roughly 11 million of these chains were shared by at least two donors. A nearest-neighbor algorithm error-corrected the raw reads and collapsed the reads into unique sequences, merging closely related sequences to remove PCR and sequencing errors. To assign V, D and J gene segments, CDR3 sequences were aligned to IMGT reference sequences. For a sequence to be retained, a match of at least six nucleotides to both a V gene segment and a J gene segment was required. Rearrangements were called productive when the CDR3 lacked stop codons and stayed in frame with V and J; all others were non-productive. Following IMGT convention, CDR3 was defined as the stretch from the second conserved V-encoded cysteine up to the conserved J-encoded phenylalanine. In an earlier analysis of just under 600 of the donors, sequences lacking an unambiguous match to a single V gene segment were excluded. In an earlier analysis of approximately 610 of the donors, V segments were called functional above 56.7% productive rearrangements and were called segregating when the between-donor standard deviation exceeded 5%. A statistical classification framework was built for diagnosing cytomegalovirus status from the catalog of TCR beta chain sequences. V and J gene assignment, in a later analysis, came from comparing TCR nucleotide sequences with IMGT/GENE-DB human TR gene sequences. The TCRdist pipeline was used in a later analysis to assign CDR3 sequences and most-parsimonious VDJ recombination scenarios. A later analysis defined each TCR beta chain by its CDR3 amino acid sequence plus V-gene family, and excluded reads lacking a unique V-gene family. To address suspected cross-contamination and a sequencing artifact, a later analysis removed around 590 highly shared, low-generation-probability nucleotide sequences. For each public chain, a later analysis derived a clonal expansion index from normalized ranks of inferred template counts within each repertoire. A later analysis computed generation probabilities with a VDJ recombination model fitted to out-of-frame rearrangements, and checked the results against IGoR. A later analysis scored TCR-TCR, TCR-HLA and TCR-CMV co-occurrence with hypergeometric tests, applying a repertoire-size bias correction to TCR pairs. A later analysis estimated false discovery rates by permuting HLA or CMV assignments 20 times. In a later analysis, co-occurring TCRs were grouped using DBSCAN, and TCRdist sequence similarity was added for clustering within HLA-allele-positive subsets. Repertoires with fewer than 30,000 or more than 120,000 public chains were left out of co-occurrence clustering, as were four to six repertoires with anomalous nucleotide sharing. TCRdb limited this immuneACCESS table to in-frame rearrangements with V and J called. A share of clones is missing; checked studies link under half to unresolved V genes, and the rest is unexplained. That table is the source of V, J and clone size, and D and trimming were worked out from the DNA. This sample lists about 220,000 clones; over 80% were detected once. The ten top clones hold roughly 0.75% of the sample.

The source of the sample is a study of cytomegalovirus exposure and HLA in healthy donors (dated by TCRdb to between 2016 and 2019). Some background on the complete study: According to an earlier analysis of around 600 of the donors, some 180 million T cells yielded over 90 million unique TCR beta sequences and about 280 Gb of sequence data. Alongside the repertoire data, information on donor age, sex, ethnicity and CMV serostatus was compiled. In a later analysis, previously published TCR beta repertoires from hundreds of donors were re-analyzed and high-resolution HLA genotyping was added so that TCR occurrence patterns could be studied. In addition to the first cohort of 666 subjects, a separate validation cohort of approximately 130 different subjects was used. A later genetic analysis used genome-wide SNP genotypes for about 60% of the roughly 700 donors, treating that subset as a discovery cohort. In the later analysis, no new phenotypic data were used to find candidate immune exposures; instead, reliance was placed on TCR beta sequences and their occurrence across donors. An early release covering 550 to 700 HLA-typed donors comprised about 320 gigabases of sequencing data and around 80 million unique TCR sequences. The T cell repertoires of 670 or so subjects were profiled by immunosequencing and related to cytomegalovirus serostatus. Typing coverage varied by locus: about 629-630 donors for A, B, C, DRB1 and DQB1; about 520 for DQA1; approximately 610 for DPA1; roughly 450 for DPB1. In an earlier analysis of 587 of the donors, high-throughput TCR beta sequencing was used to judge whether each TCR beta V gene segment behaved as functional or pseudogenic. Among roughly 400 genotyped donors of the cohort, an average of approximately 240,000 unique TCR beta nucleotide sequences was sequenced per donor, of which 15% to 20% were non-productive. The study combined high-throughput TCR immunosequencing, statistical association of individual TCRs with disease status, and machine learning to predict cytomegalovirus infection status. A handful of DR-DQ haplotypes were handled as single units for association and clustering because linkage in the cohort was strong. The study aimed to test whether cataloging public T cell receptors could reveal signatures of past pathogen exposure. Among the 398 genotyped donors, around 81% belonged to the genetic ancestry cluster associated with self-reported Caucasian donors. HLA typing included class I and class II loci at four-digit resolution. All discovery cohort repertoires had been generated on a single sequencing platform. What the work shows at the level of the full study, not this receptor alone: While some public TCRs were present in many individuals, most TCR sequences turned up only very rarely across donors. A cluster of highly shared sequence variants was judged likely to be a technical artifact of the sequencing pipeline. CMV serostatus was the only immune exposure information available for the cohort. The classifier was reported to diagnose cytomegalovirus status with high specificity and sensitivity in both the original and validation cohorts. A few of the identified cytomegalovirus-associated TCR beta chains were confirmed in vitro to be specific for cytomegalovirus antigens. The study listed 150 to 200 TCR beta chains as associated with cytomegalovirus. A further reported finding was that TCR beta sequences accurately predicted the HLA-A and HLA-B alleles for most subjects in the first cohort. Assigning TCR associations to individual alleles was difficult when HLA alleles, especially DR and DQ, strongly co-occurred. According to a later analysis, most CMV-associated TCR beta chains appeared to be HLA-restricted, and the HLA associations seemed to be driven largely by CMV exposure. In a later analysis, HLA-associated TCR beta chains showed more clonal expansion and lower generation probabilities than non-associated chains that were equally common. This cohort had only TCR beta chains sequenced, and the lack of alpha or paired-chain data limited which features could be detected. In a later genetic analysis, a missense DCLRE1C variant was associated with V-gene and J-gene trimming of TCR beta chains, and the association was replicated in an independent cohort. The 87-base-pair reads could not distinguish some IMGT-functional V segments, including TRBV6-2 and TRBV6-3, so those segments were excluded. Because counts were too low, under 20 rarely observed V segments, including chromosome 9 orphons, were left out of the earlier analysis of 587 of the donors. According to a later genetic analysis, donors in an Asian-associated ancestry cluster had fewer N-insertions in productive TCRs than the approximately 710-donor mean. A later analysis found that TCR association rates varied across HLA loci, with DRB1 alleles showing the most associated TCRs and HLA-C alleles the fewest. In an earlier analysis of 587 of the donors, most TCR beta V segments appeared in productive rearrangements about 87% or about 30% of the time, broadly matching IMGT annotations. Linkage disequilibrium might explain the correlated functional status among segregating V segments, but an unknown experimental factor could not be ruled out. A later analysis reported that several top co-occurrence clusters appeared linked to parvovirus B19, influenza, CMV and Epstein-Barr virus. At a false discovery rate of 0.05, a later analysis linked fewer than 20,000 TCR beta sequences to specific HLA alleles. It was suggested by the authors that the approach could potentially be generalized to other disease states and immunological phenotypes. Because HLA typing was missing for some donors at each locus, association tests included only the typed subset. Roughly uniform sequencing depth across donors was assumed in presence/absence analyses, although this assumption may not hold.

In total, 600 or so healthy bone marrow donors made up the cohort. Cohort members were all nominally healthy when sampled, although unrecorded immune exposures were likely present. The donor was CMV seronegative and was included in the group of approximately 350 seronegative cohort members. A peripheral blood sample was collected from each donor, and TCR beta sequencing was performed on peripheral blood mononuclear cells. The Qiagen DNeasy Blood Extraction Kit was used to extract genomic DNA from the blood cell samples. This clonotype was sampled from a boy between 2 and 10 years old in good health and CMV-seronegative. This chain is built from TRBV10-3 and TRBJ1-2, with the D gene not clear enough to name. The sequencing input was PBMCs. Read as DNA, the sequence is TGTGCCATCAGTGAGTCCCGCCAGGAGGGTGGCTACACCTTC. Its protein is CAISESRQEGGYTF.